The rows below give T cell receptor beta chains drawn from one sample of a study of shared clonotypes between healthy human individuals. The repertoire was sequenced with immunoSEQ multiplex PCR; TCRdb's copy has only in-frame clones and lacks some. The sample gives fewer than 3 million clones, under 95% of which show up once; 0.37% is in the top ten. Sequences were obtained from naive CD4+ T cells from PBMCs. Every receptor here comes from a man aged 18 to 29 in good health. Some clones in this sample may be carry-over from other donors' samples. Both conserved end residues are part of each CDR3. D genes are given only for firm matches. Clone sizes are given selectively: once, few, many, or a class where the clone is expanded.

CDR3aa: CASSYAGPNEKLFF
CDR3nt: TGTGCCAGCAGTTATGCGGGCCCTAATGAAAAACTGTTTTTT
v_gene: TRBV6-6
abundance: NA
len: 14
d_gene: NA
j_gene: TRBJ1-4

CDR3aa: CASSLEGSPLHF
CDR3nt: TGTGCCAGCAGCTTAGAGGGTTCACCCCTCCACTTT
v_gene: TRBV7-9
abundance: NA
len: 12
d_gene: NA
j_gene: TRBJ1-6

CDR3aa: CASRRTPGGDSYEQYF
CDR3nt: TGCGCCAGCAGGCGGACCCCAGGGGGCGACTCCTACGAGCAGTACTTC
v_gene: TRBV5-1
abundance: NA
len: 16
d_gene: TRBD1
j_gene: TRBJ2-7

CDR3aa: CASSQDGTGELFF
CDR3nt: TGTGCCAGCAGCCAGGATGGCACCGGGGAGCTGTTTTTT
v_gene: TRBV4-2
abundance: once
len: 13
d_gene: NA
j_gene: TRBJ2-2

CDR3aa: CSVKGGLAGGPAIEQFF
CDR3nt: TGCAGCGTCAAAGGGGGTTTAGCGGGAGGCCCCGCCATTGAGCAGTTCTTC
v_gene: TRBV29-1
abundance: NA
len: 17
d_gene: TRBD2
j_gene: TRBJ2-1

CDR3aa: CASSPQPGLAMGAGELFF
CDR3nt: TGTGCCAGCAGCCCGCAACCGGGACTAGCTATGGGTGCCGGGGAGCTGTTTTTT
v_gene: TRBV7-9
abundance: NA
len: 18
d_gene: TRBD2
j_gene: TRBJ2-2

CDR3aa: CASSDRYGSGANVLTF
CDR3nt: TGTGCCAGCAGTGATCGGTACGGCTCTGGGGCCAACGTCCTGACTTTC
v_gene: TRBV6-1
abundance: NA
len: 16
d_gene: NA
j_gene: TRBJ2-6

CDR3aa: CASSGVFGTGRTGELFF
CDR3nt: TGTGCCAGCAGCGGGGTCTTCGGGACAGGTCGAACCGGGGAGCTGTTTTTT
v_gene: TRBV25-1
abundance: NA
len: 17
d_gene: TRBD1
j_gene: TRBJ2-2

CDR3aa: CASSTRIDSYEQYF
CDR3nt: TGTGCCAGCAGTACTCGGATCGACAGCTACGAGCAGTACTTC
v_gene: TRBV27
abundance: NA
len: 14
d_gene: NA
j_gene: TRBJ2-7

CDR3aa: CASSYRDSLEAFF
CDR3nt: TGTGCCAGCAGTTACCGGGACAGCCTTGAAGCTTTCTTT
v_gene: TRBV6-5
abundance: NA
len: 13
d_gene: TRBD1
j_gene: TRBJ1-1

CDR3aa: CASSRAIAGVQETQYF
CDR3nt: TGTGCCAGCTCCCGAGCCATCGCCGGGGTTCAAGAGACCCAGTACTTC
v_gene: TRBV18
abundance: NA
len: 16
d_gene: NA
j_gene: TRBJ2-5

CDR3aa: CASSLRDTEAFF
CDR3nt: TGTGCCAGCAGCTTAAGGGACACTGAAGCTTTCTTT
v_gene: TRBV7-9
abundance: NA
len: 12
d_gene: NA
j_gene: TRBJ1-1

CDR3aa: CASSIRTAYEQYF
CDR3nt: TGTGCCAGTAGTATCCGGACAGCCTACGAGCAGTACTTC
v_gene: TRBV19
abundance: NA
len: 13
d_gene: NA
j_gene: TRBJ2-7

CDR3aa: CASSEDAVYQETQYF
CDR3nt: TGTGCCAGCAGCGAGGACGCGGTGTACCAAGAGACCCAGTACTTC
v_gene: TRBV9
abundance: NA
len: 15
d_gene: NA
j_gene: TRBJ2-5

CDR3aa: CASSPYPRGHRGNTIYF
CDR3nt: TGTGCCAGCTCACCGTATCCCAGGGGGCACCGTGGAAACACCATATATTTT
v_gene: TRBV18
abundance: NA
len: 17
d_gene: TRBD1
j_gene: TRBJ1-3

CDR3aa: CASSFQGAGGPGETQYF
CDR3nt: TGCGCCAGCAGCTTTCAGGGAGCGGGAGGGCCTGGGGAGACCCAGTACTTC
v_gene: TRBV5-1
abundance: NA
len: 17
d_gene: TRBD2
j_gene: TRBJ2-5

CDR3aa: CASSGEVGGNEQFF
CDR3nt: TGTGCCAGCAGTGGTGAGGTCGGAGGAAATGAGCAGTTCTTC
v_gene: TRBV6-1
abundance: NA
len: 14
d_gene: NA
j_gene: TRBJ2-1

CDR3aa: CASATNNGANVLTF
CDR3nt: TGTGCTAGTGCCACGAATAATGGGGCCAACGTCCTGACTTTC
v_gene: TRBV12-5
abundance: NA
len: 14
d_gene: NA
j_gene: TRBJ2-6

CDR3aa: CASSLARNYEQYF
CDR3nt: TGTGCCAGCAGCTTAGCCCGAAACTACGAGCAGTACTTC
v_gene: TRBV11-3
abundance: NA
len: 13
d_gene: NA
j_gene: TRBJ2-7

CDR3aa: CASSSATSGSVEQYF
CDR3nt: TGTGCCAGCAGTTCCGCGACTAGCGGGAGTGTCGAGCAGTACTTC
v_gene: TRBV28
abundance: once
len: 15
d_gene: TRBD2
j_gene: TRBJ2-7

CDR3aa: CASSFQEGSTEAFF
CDR3nt: TGTGCCAGCAGCTTCCAAGAGGGCAGCACTGAAGCTTTCTTT
v_gene: TRBV7-8
abundance: once
len: 14
d_gene: NA
j_gene: TRBJ1-1

CDR3aa: CASSPRPGSPLHF
CDR3nt: TGTGCCAGCAGTCCGCGACCCGGGTCACCCCTCCACTTT
v_gene: TRBV27
abundance: NA
len: 13
d_gene: NA
j_gene: TRBJ1-6

CDR3aa: CASSGSLGDSPLHF
CDR3nt: TGTGCCAGCAGTGGAAGTCTAGGAGATTCACCCCTCCACTTT
v_gene: TRBV2
abundance: NA
len: 14
d_gene: NA
j_gene: TRBJ1-6

CDR3aa: CASSPWGETQYF
CDR3nt: TGTGCCAGCAGTCCCTGGGGGGAGACCCAGTACTTC
v_gene: TRBV28
abundance: NA
len: 12
d_gene: NA
j_gene: TRBJ2-5

CDR3aa: CASSPGTGPGTQYF
CDR3nt: TGTGCCAGCAGCCCCGGGACCGGCCCGGGGACCCAGTACTTC
v_gene: TRBV7-3
abundance: NA
len: 14
d_gene: NA
j_gene: TRBJ2-5

CDR3aa: CASSARQGSDTGELFF
CDR3nt: TGTGCCAGCAGCGCTAGACAGGGGTCGGACACCGGGGAGCTGTTTTTT
v_gene: TRBV9
abundance: NA
len: 16
d_gene: TRBD1
j_gene: TRBJ2-2

CDR3aa: CASSVAGGASTDTQYF
CDR3nt: TGTGCCAGCAGTGTGGCAGGGGGCGCCAGCACAGATACGCAGTATTTT
v_gene: TRBV2
abundance: NA
len: 16
d_gene: TRBD1
j_gene: TRBJ2-3

CDR3aa: CASSTRYGANVLTF
CDR3nt: TGTGCCAGCAGTACCCGGTACGGGGCCAACGTCCTGACTTTC
v_gene: TRBV6-1
abundance: NA
len: 14
d_gene: NA
j_gene: TRBJ2-6

CDR3aa: CASSVQGTPAEQYF
CDR3nt: TGTGCCAGCAGTGTACAGGGGACCCCCGCCGAGCAGTACTTC
v_gene: TRBV5-4
abundance: NA
len: 14
d_gene: TRBD1
j_gene: TRBJ2-7

CDR3aa: CASGPRDSPEGYNEQFF
CDR3nt: TGTGCTAGTGGCCCTCGGGACAGCCCGGAGGGCTACAATGAGCAGTTCTTC
v_gene: TRBV12-5
abundance: NA
len: 17
d_gene: NA
j_gene: TRBJ2-1

CDR3aa: CASSPPGLVYEQYF
CDR3nt: TGTGCCAGCTCACCACCGGGACTAGTCTACGAGCAGTACTTC
v_gene: TRBV18
abundance: NA
len: 14
d_gene: TRBD2
j_gene: TRBJ2-7

CDR3aa: CSVEDGGDNEQFF
CDR3nt: TGCAGCGTTGAAGACGGAGGGGACAATGAGCAGTTCTTC
v_gene: TRBV29-1
abundance: NA
len: 13
d_gene: NA
j_gene: TRBJ2-1

CDR3aa: CASSPYRDTTFTGELFF
CDR3nt: TGTGCCAGCTCACCATACCGAGACACTACCTTTACCGGGGAGCTGTTTTTT
v_gene: TRBV18
abundance: NA
len: 17
d_gene: NA
j_gene: TRBJ2-2

CDR3aa: CASSLSTGGSSSDTQYF
CDR3nt: TGTGCCAGCTCACTCAGCACCGGCGGGAGTTCCTCAGATACGCAGTATTTT
v_gene: TRBV18
abundance: NA
len: 17
d_gene: TRBD2
j_gene: TRBJ2-3

CDR3aa: CASTHSPNSNQPQHF
CDR3nt: TGTGCCAGCACGCACAGTCCTAATAGCAATCAGCCCCAGCATTTT
v_gene: TRBV6-1
abundance: NA
len: 15
d_gene: NA
j_gene: TRBJ1-5

CDR3aa: CAGGSHPSGNTIYF
CDR3nt: TGTGCCGGGGGGTCGCATCCCTCTGGAAACACCATATATTTT
v_gene: TRBV5-8
abundance: NA
len: 14
d_gene: NA
j_gene: TRBJ1-3

CDR3aa: CASSSGQTMNTEAFF
CDR3nt: TGCGCCAGCAGCTCGGGACAGACCATGAACACTGAAGCTTTCTTT
v_gene: TRBV5-1
abundance: once
len: 15
d_gene: TRBD1
j_gene: TRBJ1-1

CDR3aa: CASSSDGTFGGFGYTF
CDR3nt: TGTGCCAGCAGTTCCGACGGGACGTTTGGGGGCTTTGGCTACACCTTC
v_gene: TRBV28
abundance: NA
len: 16
d_gene: NA
j_gene: TRBJ1-2

CDR3aa: CASSHPGPGDQPQHF
CDR3nt: TGCGCCAGCAGCCACCCGGGGCCGGGAGATCAGCCCCAGCATTTT
v_gene: TRBV4-1
abundance: NA
len: 15
d_gene: NA
j_gene: TRBJ1-5

CDR3aa: CASSFQGAGQPQHF
CDR3nt: TGTGCCAGCAGTTTCCAGGGGGCTGGTCAGCCCCAGCATTTT
v_gene: TRBV6-6
abundance: once
len: 14
d_gene: TRBD1
j_gene: TRBJ1-5

CDR3aa: CASSYRGFVQPQHF
CDR3nt: TGTGCCAGCAGTTACAGGGGGTTTGTTCAGCCCCAGCATTTT
v_gene: TRBV6-6
abundance: NA
len: 14
d_gene: NA
j_gene: TRBJ1-5

CDR3aa: CASSIPGHKNTGELFF
CDR3nt: TGTGCCAGTAGTATCCCCGGACACAAGAACACCGGGGAGCTGTTTTTT
v_gene: TRBV19
abundance: NA
len: 16
d_gene: NA
j_gene: TRBJ2-2

CDR3aa: CASSAQLNTEAFF
CDR3nt: TGTGCCAGCAGTGCACAGCTAAACACTGAAGCTTTCTTT
v_gene: TRBV2
abundance: NA
len: 13
d_gene: NA
j_gene: TRBJ1-1